This T cell receptor beta chain was identified during a study of cytomegalovirus exposure and HLA in healthy donors. Germline CDR1 MNHEY, CDR2 SMNVEV (reference sequence). V lost 3 bases and J 5 bases, leaving 7 bases between the germline ends. The CDR3 loop spans 13 amino acids. The study ran its PCR with 60 Vbeta and 13 Jbeta primers. The protocol was immunoSEQ multiplex PCR, while the TCRdb copy is restricted to in-frame clones and leaves out a portion. The data show some 270,000 clones, approximately 80% seen once. General observations from the study: CMV antigen specificity was confirmed in vitro for three CMV-associated chains.

Turning to this clone: Its antigen is undetermined.

This sequence joins TRBV27 and TRBJ2-2, with D tentatively TRBD1 (6 bases). This receptor was obtained from a girl aged 2-10 years in good health and CMV-seronegative. The sequencing sample was made of PBMCs. DNA of the CDR3: TGTGCCAGCAGTTTTAGGGGGACCGGGGAGCTGTTTTTT. It yields the protein CASSFRGTGELFF.